Here is one TCR beta chain with its context. TCRdb reprocessed the 5' RACE reads and stores each CDR3 protein as one record, lacking DNA. The sample has around 220,000 distinct CDR3 sequences, and its top ten clones hold around 7.7%. These data are taken from a study of monozygotic twins with inflammatory bowel disease. The CDR3 runs to 17 residues. The germline V gene has CDR1 MGHRA and CDR2 YSYEKL. The V and J genes are TRBV4-1 and TRBJ1-2. This TCR was sampled from a human donor with ulcerative colitis or Crohn's disease, or a healthy co-twin of an affected twin (not recorded which). Sequencing was done on a sample of blood. CDR3 loop: CASSQDNRAGSYYGYTF.